The sequence of this T cell receptor (beta chain) was determined in a study of OX40 agonist ivuxolimab in advanced cancers. With regard to this clone: What it recognizes is unknown.

Germline values: CDR1 LGHNA, CDR2 YNFKEQ. Unmatched junction bases numbered 4, after V lost 4 bases and J lost 4 bases. This CDR3 has 15 amino acids. Clones were sequenced by immunoSEQ multiplex PCR, and TCRdb holds only the in-frame ones, with some missing. Of 16,000 or so clones in the sample, roughly three quarters were seen once. Regarding the study as a whole: Still undetermined is the antigen specificity of the expanded peripheral T cells. Partial responders at 0.1-3.0 mg/kg had among the lowest clonal expansion.

Material: CD4+ or CD8+ T cells sorted from blood, obtained in a trial of the OX40 agonist ivuxolimab. The chain combines TRBV4-2 with TRBJ2-1; 10 nucleotides line up with TRBD2. The sequence was collected from an adult with an advanced solid tumor such as melanoma, head and neck, liver or kidney cancer. CDR3 coding DNA: TGTGCCAGCAGCCCTACTAGCGGGGCTTACAATGAGCAGTTCTTC. As protein: CASSPTSGAYNEQFF.